Below are 21 T cell receptor beta chains sequenced from a single sample in a study of response to subunit inactivated influenza vaccine. In TCRdb, the RT-PCR reads were re-called with MiXCR into one record per CDR3 protein. This sample has under 500,000 distinct CDR3 sequences, with 9.5% to 12% found just once. The sample consisted of PBMCs from blood, taken around seven weeks after vaccination. The receptors stem from a man aged 50-59 years who received an inactivated influenza vaccine.

This clonotype was counted a few times. J is TRBJ2-5 and V is TRBV5-1; 14 nucleotides agree with TRBD2. CDR1 is SGHRS and CDR2 is YFSETQ in the germline V gene. The CDR3 has 16 residues. The J segment lost 5 bases and the V segment lost 3 bases, leaving 6 bases of the junction unmatched. CDR3 nucleotide sequence: TGCGCCAGCAGCTCCGGGACTAGCGGGAGTAGGGAGACCCAGTACTTC. Its protein product is CASSSGTSGSRETQYF.

The CDR3 spells CAISEREGSYEQYF. CDR3 nucleotide sequence: TGTGCCATCAGTGAACGGGAAGGCTCCTACGAGCAGTACTTC. The rearrangement links TRBV10-3 to TRBJ2-7; a weak D match, TRBD2 (5 bases). Trimming pared 3 bases from V and 0 bases from J, leaving 9 bases between. CDR1 ENHRY and CDR2 SYGVKD come from the germline V gene. This CDR3 is built from 14 residues.

The rearrangement uses TRBV12-3 or TRBV12-4 and TRBJ2-7, with TRBD2 as a possible D gene (6 bases). The CDR3 contains 14 residues. V was shortened by 3 bases and J by 6 bases, with 15 bases between the two germline ends. CDR3 in amino acids: CASSLRGLSFEQYF. The CDR3 DNA follows: TGTGCCAGCAGTTTGCGGGGACTCTCTTTCGAGCAGTACTTC.

This clonotype appeared many times. The chain uses TRBV7-9 and TRBJ2-3, with D perhaps given as TRBD1 or TRBD2 (5 bases each). V was shortened by 10 bases and J by 1 base, with 12 bases between the two germline ends. Germline CDR1 and CDR2: SEHNR and FQNEAQ (reference sequence). This CDR3 has 13 amino acids. This CDR3 reads CATPQGRTDTQYF. CDR3 in DNA: TGTGCCACCCCCCAGGGACGCACAGATACGCAGTATTTT.

The CDR3 DNA follows: TGTGCCAGCAGTTACGGGTCGAGCTCCTACAATGAGCAGTTCTTC. It translates to CASSYGSSSYNEQFF. V and J are TRBV6-5 and TRBJ2-1; D gene ambiguous. This CDR3 region has 15 residues. V was cut by 2 bases and J by 0 bases, with 8 bases left in between. The germline gives CDR1 MNHEY, CDR2 SVGAGI.

This chain joins TRBV4-1 and TRBJ2-7, with D perhaps assigned TRBD1 or TRBD2 (5 bases each). The length of the CDR3 is 14 residues. The germline CDR1 and CDR2 sequences are MGHRA and YSYEKL. V lost 4 bases, J lost 0 bases, and 10 bases lay in between. CDR3 nucleotide sequence: TGCGCCAGCAGCCTCCGGGACGACTCCTACGAGCAGTACTTC. Amino acid sequence: CASSLRDDSYEQYF.

This clonotype came up a few times. This chain links TRBV28 with TRBJ2-2, with D maybe TRBD2 (5 bases). Deletions cut 3 bases from V and 6 bases from J, with 14 bases between. Germline loops: CDR1 MDHEN, CDR2 SYDVKM. There are 15 residues in the CDR3. The CDR3 sequence is CASSFNWRTPGELFF. As DNA, the CDR3 is TGTGCCAGCAGTTTTAATTGGAGGACCCCCGGGGAGCTGTTTTTT. Looking up the rest from reference TRBV28 and TRBJ2-2 gives the full variable domain: DVKVTQSSRYLVKRTGEKVFLECVQDMDHENMFWYRQDPGLGLRLIYFSYDVKMKEKGDIPEGYSVSREKKERFSLILESASTNQTSMYLCASSFNWRTPGELFFGEGSRLTVL.

This clonotype was recorded at least ten times. The chain employs TRBV10-3 and TRBJ2-1; 10 bases are a match to TRBD2. CDR1 is ENHRY and CDR2 is SYGVKD in the germline V gene. J was trimmed by 6 bases and V by 4 bases; bases with no gene match: 6. CDR3 size: 15 residues. CDR3 sequence reads: CAISGQASGSNEQFF. CDR3 sequence (DNA): TGTGCCATCAGTGGACAGGCTAGCGGGAGCAATGAGCAGTTCTTC.

This rearrangement joins TRBV5-1 to TRBJ2-2; TRBD1 is a possible D gene (6 bases). From germline, CDR1 is SGHRS and CDR2 YFSETQ. Trimming removed 2 bases at V and 0 bases at J, with 11 bases between. The CDR3 has 16 residues. The CDR3 protein is CASSFGQPSNTGELFF. The CDR3 DNA reads as TGCGCCAGCAGCTTCGGACAGCCATCGAACACCGGGGAGCTGTTTTTT.

This clonotype was seen a few times. V usage is TRBV4-1 and J usage is TRBJ2-3; tentatively, D is TRBD1 (6 bases). Germline CDR1 reads MGHRA; CDR2 reads YSYEKL. This CDR3 is 16 amino acids long. V lost 4 bases to trimming and J lost 2 bases, with 16 bases between them. The chain's CDR3 is CASSPQPGHNTDTQYF. The CDR3 region has the DNA TGCGCCAGCAGCCCTCAACCGGGACACAACACAGATACGCAGTATTTT.

This clonotype was seen repeatedly, ten times or more. The chain recombines TRBV7-8 with TRBJ1-5; D is unclear. Germline V gene data show CDR1 as SGHVS and CDR2 as FQNEAQ. CDR3 length: 16 residues. Between the trimmed V and J ends, which lost 5 bases and 7 bases, there was a span of 21 bases. The CDR3 DNA is TGTGCCAGCAGCCTCGTCCCCTGGACGGCTAAGCAGCCCCAGCATTTT. This encodes CASSLVPWTAKQPQHF.

The chain carries TRBV12-3 or TRBV12-4 and TRBJ1-5; tentative D call: TRBD1 (6 bases). This CDR3 region has 15 residues. V lost 5 bases, J lost 4 bases, and 15 bases lay in between. The CDR3 nucleotides read TGTGCCAGCAGTCGGGGGGGGGCGTCGAATCAGCCCCAGCATTTT. Translation: CASSRGGASNQPQHF.

This clonotype was seen just once. The J gene is TRBJ2-1, the V gene TRBV2; 8 bases agree with TRBD2. Germline values: CDR1 SNHLY, CDR2 FYNNEI. The CDR3 loop spans 19 amino acids. J was trimmed by 2 bases and V by 6 bases; bases with no gene match: 18. The CDR3 loop reads CASSCGSVGGRIPYNEQFF. The CDR3 DNA follows: TGTGCCAGCAGCTGTGGGTCTGTCGGCGGGAGGATACCCTACAATGAGCAGTTCTTC.

This clonotype was detected a few times. The rearrangement joins TRBV5-1 to TRBJ2-2, with D perhaps TRBD1 (6 bases). This CDR3 region has 13 residues. Germline values: CDR1 SGHRS, CDR2 YFSETQ. Trimming shortened V by 2 bases and J by 7 bases, and 9 bases separated the two germline ends. CDR3 DNA sequence: TGCGCCAGCAGCTTCCCAGGGGTCGGGGAGCTGTTTTTT. Its protein product is CASSFPGVGELFF.

The rearrangement joins TRBV10-3 to TRBJ1-6; no reliable D call. The CDR3 spans 15 residues. Germline assignment: CDR1 ENHRY and CDR2 SYGVKD. The V gene lost 3 bases and the J gene lost 4 bases, with 10 bases spanning the gap. CDR3 nucleotides: TGTGCCATCAGTGAAGAGCTAGGGTATAATTCACCCCTCCACTTT. It is translated as CAISEELGYNSPLHF.

This clonotype was picked up many times. The V call is TRBV3-1, the J call TRBJ2-3, with TRBD2 matching over 13 bases. Germline-derived CDR1 and CDR2 are LGHDT and YNNKEL (reference sequence). With V trimmed by 4 bases and J by 4 bases, 8 bases remained unmatched. The CDR3 has 17 residues. The CDR3 is CASSLTSGGAWSDTQYF. The CDR3 bases are TGTGCCAGCAGCCTAACTAGCGGGGGGGCGTGGTCAGATACGCAGTATTTT.

This clonotype was seen many times. In DNA form, the CDR3 reads TGTGCCACCTCTCGGGGGGCGTACACCGGGGAGCTGTTTTTT. Translated, it gives CATSRGAYTGELFF. J is TRBJ2-2 and V is TRBV10-3; a possible D gene is TRBD2 (7 bases). There are 14 residues in the CDR3. Trimming shortened V by 10 bases and J by 3 bases, and 15 bases separated the two germline ends. The germline CDR1 and CDR2 sequences are ENHRY and SYGVKD.

The table lists this clonotype with a few counts. The chain uses TRBV20-1 and TRBJ2-2; the match to TRBD2 covers 11 bases. V trimming: 4 bases; J trimming: 6 bases; junction bases outside the gene matches: 4. The CDR3 totals 14 residues. Germline V gene lookup returns CDR1 DFQATT and CDR2 SNEGSKA (reference sequence). The CDR3 reads CSANPSGRSGELFF. The CDR3 nucleotides are TGCAGTGCTAACCCTAGCGGGAGGTCCGGGGAGCTGTTTTTT.

The CDR3 DNA sequence: TGCAGTGCTAGGGGCCAGGGGACCCAGTACTTC. Protein: CSARGQGTQYF. This chain links TRBV20-1 with TRBJ2-5; weak D call: TRBD1 (5 bases). Per germline, CDR1 DFQATT and CDR2 SNEGSKA (reference sequence). V gave up 3 bases and J gave up 7 bases, with 9 bases separating them. This CDR3 contains 11 residues.

This rearrangement joins TRBV20-1 to TRBJ1-2; perhaps TRBD1 as D (6 bases). This CDR3 is built from 17 residues. Germline V lookup: CDR1 DFQATT, CDR2 SNEGSKA (reference sequence). Trimming pared 3 bases from V and 3 bases from J, leaving 23 bases between. In DNA, the CDR3 is TGCAGTGCTAGTAGTCCCCTGAGGGGGATCGTTGACTATGGCTACACCTTC. It encodes CSASSPLRGIVDYGYTF.

The chain combines TRBV27 with TRBJ2-6; D might be TRBD1 (5 bases). Germline assignment: CDR1 MNHEY and CDR2 SMNVEV (reference sequence). The CDR3 is made up of 17 amino acids. CDR3 nucleotides: TGTGCGACAGCCCGAATACCGCTTATCTCTGGGGCCAACGTCCTGACTTTC. Its protein product is CATARIPLISGANVLTF.